This TCR beta chain came from a study of identical twins. The CDR3 length is 16 residues. Germline values: CDR1 LNHNV, CDR2 YYDKDF (reference sequence). V lost 5 bases and J lost 9; bases outside the gene matches: 12. One entry per CDR3 protein, called by TCRdb with MiXCR from the 5' RACE reads. The table has some 1,700,000 distinct CDR3 sequences, under 35% seen once. This clonotype was observed a few times. The chain carries TRBV15 and TRBJ1-6; 8 bases match TRBD1. The receptor comes from a newborn girl in good health. Source material: cord blood. The CDR3 spells CATSFSGGAFSSPLHF. CDR3 bases: TGTGCCACCAGCTTCTCAGGGGGCGCTTTTTCTTCACCCCTCCACTTT.